The source of this TCR beta chain is a study of blood T cell repertoires in COVID-19. The wider study: The cDNA or gDNA used as material had been derived from T cells, B-cell-depleted T cells, or PBMCs.

The protocol was immunoSEQ multiplex PCR, while the TCRdb copy is restricted to in-frame clones and leaves out a portion. There are about 64,000 clones in the sample; around 90% occur only once, and 1.5% to 2% lies in the top ten. Notes on this clone: A read error may account for a junction end that differs from germline.

The V gene's germline CDR1 is SGHKS and CDR2 YYEKEE (reference sequence). The CDR3 totals 14 residues. This TCR derives from a human donor in a cohort sampled during active COVID-19. Sequences were obtained from peripheral blood. The chain is built from TRBV5-5 and TRBJ2-7; D possibly matches TRBD1 or TRBD2 (5 bases each). The CDR3 nucleotides read TGTGCCAGCAGATTGGGGGAGCCATCCTACGAGCAGTACTTC. Translating gives CASRLGEPSYEQYF.